This T cell receptor (beta chain) was profiled in a study of T-cell reconstitution after alpha-beta-depleted transplantation in children. This clonotype was observed a handful of times. This sample's TCRbeta library carried unique molecular identifier barcodes. TCRdb redid the calling of the PCR reads with MiXCR, one entry per CDR3 protein. Among approximately 390,000 distinct CDR3 sequences listed, approximately 10% were seen once. The CDR3 extends over 15 amino acids. Trimming shortened V by 1 base and J by 0 bases, and 10 bases separated the two germline ends. Germline CDR1 reads DFQATT; CDR2 reads SNEGSKA (reference sequence).

The J gene is TRBJ2-1, the V gene TRBV20-1; no firm D call. Sequenced material: PBMCs from the stem cell graft donor, taken from the stem cell graft. This sequence was found in a human donor who donated a stem cell graft to a child with acute myeloid leukemia. The CDR3 region is CSARVIGSSYNEQFF. As DNA, the CDR3 is TGCAGTGCTAGAGTAATCGGTAGCTCCTACAATGAGCAGTTCTTC.